This TCR beta chain originates from a study of early T cells in non-severe SARS-CoV-2 infection. Each CDR3 protein gets one entry after TCRdb re-called the 5' RACE reads with MiXCR. The table records about 60,000 distinct CDR3 sequences, 11% of them present only once. V shed 4 bases and J shed 0 bases, with 25 bases lying between them. The CDR3 spans 19 residues. Specimen: whole blood, collected at baseline. The sequence derives from an adult who was a healthcare worker with PCR-confirmed SARS-CoV-2 infection or an uninfected control (not recorded which). V usage is TRBV23-1 and J usage is TRBJ2-7, with D uncertain. TRBV23-1 is given ORF status, its function remaining uncertain. The CDR3 here is CASSLRVEPIIPTSYEQYF. DNA for the CDR3: TGCGCCAGCAGTCTAAGGGTAGAACCGATTATACCAACCTCCTACGAGCAGTACTTC.